Shown below are 15 T cell receptor beta chains from a single sample sequenced in a study of T cells in Graves' hyperthyroidism and ophthalmopathy. What was amplified from RNA transcripts were TCR beta CDR3 regions. In the first-round RT-PCR of the TCR CDR3, the HTBI primer set was used. TCRdb recomputed calls from the multiplex PCR reads with MiXCR, one row per CDR3 protein. The sample yields almost 350,000 distinct CDR3 sequences, roughly 18% seen once. Sequenced sample: blood. Receptors were obtained from a woman in her thirties or forties with Graves' ophthalmopathy.

This clonotype was seen just once. J is TRBJ2-7 and V is TRBV27; perhaps TRBD2 as D (6 bases). From germline, CDR1 is MNHEY and CDR2 SMNVEV (reference sequence). The CDR3 is 15 amino acids. V lost 3 bases, J lost 0 bases, and 12 bases lay in between. The CDR3, as DNA: TGTGCCAGCAGTTTGGCGGGAACAGCCTCCTACGAGCAGTACTTC. This codes for CASSLAGTASYEQYF.

V usage is TRBV6-5 and J usage is TRBJ1-3; 7 positions agree with TRBD1. The V gene end was trimmed by 3 bases and the J gene end by 2 bases; junction bases not matched to a gene: 4. The CDR3 is 15 residues long. CDR1 is MNHEY and CDR2 is SVGAGI in the germline V gene. The CDR3 DNA sequence: TGTGCCAGCAGTTATTGGCAGGGGGCTGGAAACACCATATATTTT. This codes for CASSYWQGAGNTIYF.

About this clonotype: One end of the junction fails to match germline, which may point to a read error. The chain has TRBV29-1 and TRBJ1-5; D perhaps matches TRBD1 (6 bases). The CDR3 runs 12 residues. Germline-derived CDR1 and CDR2 are SQVTM and ANQGSEA. CDR3 DNA sequence: TGCAGCGTTGATGGGGGCAATCAGCCCCAGCTTTTT. Translated, it gives CSVDGGNQPQLF.

This clonotype was detected ten times or more. This chain uses TRBV28 with TRBJ2-7; D is unclear. The length of the CDR3 is 12 residues. V lost 3 bases and J 2 bases, leaving 5 bases between the germline ends. Per the germline V gene, CDR1 is MDHEN and CDR2 is SYDVKM. The CDR3 is CASSLVTYEQYF. For the CDR3, the DNA is TGTGCCAGCAGTTTGGTCACCTACGAGCAGTACTTC.

In DNA, the CDR3 is TGTGCCAGCAGTCCCCAAAAACAGGGGGCACCCAATAGCAATCAGCCCCAGCATTTT. Encoded protein: CASSPQKQGAPNSNQPQHF. V gene TRBV27 combines with J gene TRBJ1-5; 9 nucleotides align to TRBD1. J gave up 0 bases and V 5 bases, and 14 bases lay outside the gene matches. CDR3 length: 19 residues. Germline CDR1 MNHEY, CDR2 SMNVEV (reference sequence).

This clonotype was recorded at least ten times. The rearrangement joins TRBV5-6 to TRBJ1-2; D unresolved. Germline assignment: CDR1 SGHDT and CDR2 YYEEEE. The CDR3 sequence is 14 residues long. V was pared by 7 bases and J by 3 bases, with 16 bases between. The CDR3 coding sequence is TGTGCCAGCTCTGGGCAGAAGGAGCACTATGGCTACACCTTC. This encodes CASSGQKEHYGYTF.

Ten or more counts support this clonotype. The CDR3 here is CASSFKRGDWGYTF. CDR3 DNA: TGTGCCAGCAGCTTCAAACGAGGGGATTGGGGCTACACCTTC. V gene TRBV7-2 combines with J gene TRBJ1-2; D is possibly TRBD1 (5 bases). V was pared by 3 bases and J by 8 bases, with 16 bases between. Germline V gives CDR1 SGHTA, CDR2 FQGNSA. CDR3 length: 14 amino acids.

This clonotype was counted many times. The rearrangement links TRBV20-1 to TRBJ1-6; 7 bases fit TRBD1. Germline values: CDR1 DFQATT, CDR2 SNEGSKA (reference sequence). V shed 5 bases and J 7 bases; nucleotides not matched to a gene: 8. This CDR3 has 14 amino acids. The CDR3 DNA is TGCAGTGCTTCCGTCGGGACAGAAAATTCACCCCTCCACTTT. Protein sequence: CSASVGTENSPLHF.

This clonotype was seen many times. The V call is TRBV12-3 or TRBV12-4, the J call TRBJ1-5; the D is unclear. There are 14 residues in the CDR3. Between the trimmed V and J ends, which lost 4 bases and 0 bases, there was a span of 7 bases. The CDR3 sequence is CASSSTDSNQPQHF. CDR3 nucleotide sequence: TGTGCCAGCAGTTCCACAGATAGCAATCAGCCCCAGCATTTT.

The sample holds many counts of this clonotype. CDR3 region: CASSFGQERFYGYTF. CDR3 nucleotides: TGTGCCAGCAGCTTCGGACAGGAACGCTTCTATGGCTACACCTTC. V and J are TRBV13 and TRBJ1-2, with 7 bases aligning to TRBD1. Germline loops: CDR1 PRHDT, CDR2 FYEKMQ (reference sequence). Unmatched junction bases numbered 8, after V lost 3 bases and J lost 4 bases. The CDR3 is 15 residues long.

This clonotype has at least ten counts. The CDR3 end shows no conserved phenylalanine or tryptophan, and so a read error is likely. V usage is TRBV28 and J usage is TRBJ2-5; possibly TRBD2 for D (5 bases). The germline V gene encodes CDR1 MDHEN and CDR2 SYDVKM. The CDR3 is 11 amino acids. Trimming removed 5 bases at V and 5 bases at J, with 6 bases between. Here the CDR3 DNA reads TGTGCCAGCAGTAGGGAGGAGACCCAGTACCTC. Translated: CASSREETQYL.

In its sample, this clonotype was seen many times. CDR3 protein: CASSMGVTEAFF. The DNA for the CDR3 is TGTGCCAGCAGTATGGGGGTGACTGAAGCTTTCTTT. The chain combines TRBV6-2 or TRBV6-3 with TRBJ1-1; weak D call: TRBD1 (5 bases). Germline V CDR1 and CDR2: MNHEY, SVGEGT. This CDR3 region has 12 residues. Between the trimmed V and J ends, which lost 5 bases and 5 bases, there was a span of 9 bases.

This clonotype was recorded at least ten times. The rearrangement joins TRBV6-5 to TRBJ2-7; 7 positions match TRBD1. The CDR3 contains 13 residues. Germline CDR1 MNHEY, CDR2 SVGAGI. Germline trimming cut 6 bases from V and 5 bases from J; bases unmatched to any gene: 7. In DNA form, the CDR3 reads TGTGCCAGCAGAACTACAGGGGAAGACGAGCAGTACTTC. Translating it yields CASRTTGEDEQYF.

The V call is TRBV6-1, the J call TRBJ1-5; D unresolved. Per germline, CDR1 MNHNS and CDR2 SASEGT. V gave up 8 bases and J gave up 0 bases, with 14 bases separating them. This CDR3 region has 15 residues. The CDR3 sequence is CASAVGIHSNQPQHF. The CDR3 nucleotides are TGTGCCAGCGCCGTGGGCATTCATAGCAATCAGCCCCAGCATTTT.

This clonotype was seen many times. Since a much larger clone is just one base distant, this may be a read error. The V call is TRBV11-1, the J call TRBJ1-2; no firm D call. Germline V gene data show CDR1 as SGHAT and CDR2 as FQDESV (reference sequence). The CDR3 length is 12 residues. For the CDR3, the DNA is TGTGTCAGCAGCTCGATGGGCTATGGCTACACCTTC. Residues: CVSSSMGYGYTF.